This paragraph reports one T cell receptor (beta chain). Its specific antigen is unknown. Per-base quality was not reported, and no clone a single base away is much larger than it. The entry originates in a study of naive and memory T cell subsets (dated by TCRdb to the late 2010s). As for the study more broadly: The study applied an open-source, UMI-based TCR alpha and beta sequencing pipeline to sorted naive and memory peripheral blood T cell subsets. The functional CMV T cell responses agreed completely with IgG serology results. RNA was DNase-treated and reverse transcribed with TCR constant-region primers, mostly using SuperScript III. The investigation overall reported the following: A few larger clonotypes were present in naive repertoires, especially CD8 naive repertoires, and these clonotypes were possibly memory cells re-expressing CD45RA. Gini index rose and Shannon and inverse Simpson diversity fell from naive through CM, EM and EMRA in both CD4 and CD8 cells. The repertoire findings for the naive and memory subsets could not be validated, as no ground truth was available. RNA-based TCR counts may be influenced by expression changes linked to T cell activation and differentiation. Following error correction, more than 95% of naive TCR sequences occurred only once, which made naive abundance distributions much steeper than those of memory subsets. A power law was followed by TCR abundance, with an exponent that differed between naive and memory subsets but was consistent across the three individuals. Each clonotype was defined as a single alpha or beta chain sequence rather than as a paired alpha/beta receptor.

Separate amplification of TCR alpha and beta chain libraries was performed from the second PCR step onward. To determine each donor's CMV status, fresh PBMCs were stimulated overnight with CMV viral lysate, and IFNgamma production from CD4+ T cells was then assessed. Using Miltenyi beads, CD4 T cells were first positively selected, and CD8 T cells were then positively selected from the CD4-negative fraction. Cells were stained for CD3, CD4, CD8, CD45RA, CD27 and a live/dead dye and were sorted on a BD Aria II into four subsets based on CD45RA and CD27. Blood was obtained from a few healthy volunteers, and the blood from each volunteer was fractionated into CD4 and CD8 T cells and subsequently into four differentiation subsets. Roughly 0.12 L of peripheral blood was taken from each donor, and PBMC were separated by density-gradient centrifugation on Ficoll-Paque PLUS. Sorted cells were lysed in RLT buffer, and RNA was extracted with a Qiagen RNeasy kit and stored at -80°C.

The library came from UMI-ligation and nested PCR. To cover both TRBC1 and TRBC2, the beta constant-region primer consisted of an equimolar mix of two oligonucleotides. The ligated cDNA went through four rounds of PCR with nested alpha and beta constant-region primers together with the SP2 primer. A single-stranded oligonucleotide carrying the SP2 primer and a 12-nucleotide UMI was ligated to the 3' end of the cDNA by T4 RNA ligase 1. The ligation reaction was incubated at 16°C for roughly 19-25 hours. PCR2 was typically run as a SYBR Green qPCR and stopped at a predetermined threshold to prevent over-amplification. Apart from the first purification, every purification step used Agencourt AMPure XP magnetic beads. Libraries were quantified by Qubit and checked on a TapeStation, with a main peak expected near 650 bp. Sequencing of the pooled libraries was done on an Illumina MiSeq using v2 2x251 paired-end kits, which typically yielded roughly 0.95-2 million reads per sample. Libraries were pooled at approximately 3.6 nM per sample, and roughly 4.5-7% PhiX was added to improve cluster recognition. Concerning the study's data processing: Decombinator assigned V and J genes to Demultiplexor-processed FASTQ reads by tag matching, allowing a single base-pair mismatch. Collapsinator used UMIs to correct both sequencing errors and frequency errors arising from PCR heterogeneity. CDR3Translator translated TCRs and extracted CDR3s from the conserved cysteine to the FGXG phenylalanine, flagging non-productive sequences. Gini, Shannon entropy and inverse Simpson indices were calculated on repertoires that had been subsampled to equal numbers of UMI-defined TCRs. Within the linear range, a power law was fitted to clonotype abundance distributions using maximum likelihood. When run on a single naive CD8 sample, MIGEC and the pipeline yielded similar UMI counts, similar unique TCR numbers and similar clonal distributions. One analysis removed from the naive repertoire any naive TCRs that were also present in any memory subset from the same donor. A set of roughly 6,600 CMV-associated CDR3 sequences, compiled from VDJdb and a published dataset, was used to search the repertoires. In-frame beta chains were kept once TCRdb had trimmed the public reads at Q25 with fastp and called clones with MiXCR. Each entry is one CDR3 protein sequence, shown with its most common DNA and genes. TCRdb, not the original authors, processed these V and J calls. This sample has roughly 92,000 distinct CDR3 sequences in its table, and about 11% of those were observed once. The ten largest clones take up about 0.14% of the sample.

Inclusive of the bounding cysteine and phenylalanine, the CDR3 is 13 residues long. Just the 39-base CDR3 DNA is kept, in frame starting at base 1. V is shortened by 2 bases, J by 6 bases, and the region joining them spans 10 bases. Based on the germline V gene (reference sequence), the CDR1 and CDR2 sequences are SEHNR and FQNEAQ. The specimen was naive CD4+ T cells from blood. What this sample's cell subset or site label stands for: naive T cells, CD45RA high CD27+. The V gene is TRBV7-9 and the J gene is TRBJ1-1; the D gene identity is not certain. The clonotype comes from a human donor in good health. The CDR3 is CASSLPPLSEAFF. The nucleotide sequence reads as follows: TGTGCCAGCAGCTTACCTCCTTTGTCTGAAGCTTTCTTT.